This TCR beta chain was retrieved from a study of blood T cells in healthy people across ages. Per the germline V gene, CDR1 is SQVTM and CDR2 is ANQGSEA. This CDR3 has 13 residues. V trimming: 4 bases; J trimming: 7 bases; junction bases outside the gene matches: 9. The use of a sample-barcoded 5' primer and a J-beta primer mix characterized a second PCR of about 7 to 12 cycles. From the 5' RACE reads, TCRdb called clonotypes with MiXCR, one entry per CDR3 protein. The table lists about 780,000 distinct CDR3 sequences, 55% to 65% of them singletons, with about a quarter in the top ten. The sequencing sample was made of blood. The chain has TRBV29-1 and TRBJ1-2; TRBD1 aligns across 7 bases. This TCR was sampled from a man under 40 in good health. The CDR3 here is CSVVEGGAGGYTF. As DNA, the CDR3 is TGCAGCGTTGTTGAAGGGGGCGCGGGTGGCTACACCTTC.